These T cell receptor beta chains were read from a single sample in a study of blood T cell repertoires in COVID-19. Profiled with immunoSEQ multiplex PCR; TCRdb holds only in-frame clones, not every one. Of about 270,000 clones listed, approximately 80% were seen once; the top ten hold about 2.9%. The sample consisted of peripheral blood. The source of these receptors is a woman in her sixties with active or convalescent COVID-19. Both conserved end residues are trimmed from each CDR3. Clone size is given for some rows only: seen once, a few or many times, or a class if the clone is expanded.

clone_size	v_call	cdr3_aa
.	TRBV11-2	ASSHPLQGARKAF
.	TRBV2	ASSGQTTNEKLF
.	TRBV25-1	ASSDSARGRYGYT
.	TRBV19	ASSIRWMRLEAF
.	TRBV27	ASTPPGQGYEQY
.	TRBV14	ASSPFPGQGRDEQY
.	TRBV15	ATSRTGGYYNQPQH
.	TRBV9	ASSVGRGNTGELF
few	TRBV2	ASLGTSGGANNEQF
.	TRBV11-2	ASSHSTEQY
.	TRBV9	ASSVGLSGGRTYNEQF
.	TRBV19	ASSISGGPPNSPLH
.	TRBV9	ASSPLTGEGGQTQY
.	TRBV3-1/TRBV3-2	ASSLSGTGIDEQY
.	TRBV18	ASSSGIQETQY
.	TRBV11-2	ASSSGWATETQY
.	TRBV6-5	ATYSGANVLT
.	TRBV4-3	ASSQVYSGNYNEQF
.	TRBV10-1	ASSLGGGVGEAF
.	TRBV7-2	ASSPGLVWSAKNIQY
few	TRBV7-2	ASSPEISGNTIY
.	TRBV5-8	ASTPRGLEAF